The 4 T cell receptor beta chains presented below share a single source sample, sequenced in a study of blood T cell repertoires in COVID-19. Produced via immunoSEQ multiplex PCR; TCRdb's table is partial and in-frame only. The table lists approximately 500,000 clones, approximately 88% of them singletons. Sequencing used peripheral blood. These receptors all stem from a woman in her 50s with COVID-19, enrolled during active disease.

The J gene is TRBJ2-7, the V gene TRBV6-2 or TRBV6-3; a weak D match, TRBD2 (6 bases). The CDR3 loop spans 14 amino acids. Germline V gene sequence: CDR1 MNHEY, CDR2 SVGEGT. Trimming stripped 6 bases from V and 6 bases from J, with 18 bases between. CDR3 in amino acids: CASSPRLERGEQYF. The CDR3 region has the DNA TGTGCCAGCAGCCCCAGACTAGAAAGGGGCGAGCAGTACTTC.

The V call is TRBV30, the J call TRBJ1-3; D possibly corresponds to TRBD1 (5 bases). The CDR3 spans 13 residues. V was pared by 0 bases and J by 7 bases, with 10 bases between. CDR1 GTSNPN and CDR2 SVGIG come from the germline V gene (reference sequence). CDR3 loop: CAWSVGQFNTIYF. Written as DNA, the CDR3 is TGTGCCTGGAGTGTAGGACAATTTAACACCATATATTTT.

The chain joins TRBV6-5 to TRBJ2-1, with a weak D call TRBD2 (5 bases). Between the trimmed V and J ends, which lost 0 bases and 4 bases, there was a span of 10 bases. Germline V gene data show CDR1 as MNHEY and CDR2 as SVGAGI. This CDR3 has 15 amino acids. CDR3 sequence reads: CASSYSEVAYNEQFF. The DNA for the CDR3 is TGTGCCAGCAGTTACTCGGAGGTGGCATACAATGAGCAGTTCTTC.

The chain recombines TRBV6-2 or TRBV6-3 with TRBJ2-3, with D tentatively TRBD2 (6 bases). CDR3 length: 15 amino acids. Trimming removed 6 bases at V and 3 bases at J, with 16 bases between. Germline loops: CDR1 MNHEY, CDR2 SVGEGT. CDR3 DNA: TGTGCCAGCAGCCGACTAGACCTCGAGACAGATACGCAGTATTTT. Protein sequence: CASSRLDLETDTQYF.